This is a list of T cell receptor beta chains from one sample in a study of CD8+CD57+ T cells in acquired aplastic anemia. TCRdb recomputed calls from the reads with MiXCR, one row per CDR3 protein. The table has 150,000 to 170,000 distinct CDR3 sequences, roughly 54% seen once. The specimen sequenced was sorted CD4+, CD8+, or CD8+CD57+ T cells (not recorded which) from PBMCs. The receptor source for this set is a human donor with aplastic anemia. Each CDR3 is given with its conserved first and last residue.

J gene,V gene,CDR3 protein
TRBJ2-3,TRBV11-2,CASSLDSLAGGLSWTQYF
TRBJ2-1,TRBV11-1,CASSERTPVEGEQFF
TRBJ2-7,TRBV20-1,CSASSIVGHHSYEQYF
TRBJ2-5,TRBV20-1,CSARTSGGAIGETQYF
TRBJ1-1,TRBV10-3,CAISRTGIKDTEAFF
TRBJ1-1,TRBV29-1,CTTTANTEAFF
TRBJ2-2,TRBV10-1,CASSEGSSAVGELFF
TRBJ2-3,TRBV19,CASSIVPSGRASDTQYF
TRBJ1-5,TRBV2,CASSVGMDQPQHF
TRBJ2-7,TRBV20-1,CSAPRALAGEGEQYF
TRBJ1-2,TRBV10-3,CAISESPDGRYGYTF
TRBJ1-1,TRBV13,CASSLGRGNTEAFF
TRBJ1-5,TRBV3-1,CASSQTGSNQPQHF
TRBJ1-1,TRBV4-1,CASSHGLIRNTEAFF
TRBJ2-1,TRBV25-1,CASSEYGLAGPGEQFF